The rows below give T cell receptor beta chains drawn from one sample of a study of T cell responses to AZD1222 COVID-19 vaccine. Method: immunoSEQ multiplex PCR; TCRdb's copy keeps in-frame clones and lacks some. Among 130,000 to 150,000 clones listed, roughly nine tenths were seen once. Material: peripheral blood, obtained on day 0 of AZD1222 vaccination. The origin of the receptors is an adult in good health. The CDR3 runs from the conserved cysteine through the conserved F or W. A D gene is named only where the DNA matches it firmly. A row's size may be missing; if present it is once, few, many or a size class.

D	V	size	J	CDR3	DNA
NA	TRBV18	NA	TRBJ1-4	CASSPPILGGSTNEKLFF	TGTGCCAGCTCACCACCAATATTGGGGGGATCGACTAATGAAAAACTGTTTTTT
NA	TRBV11-2	once	TRBJ2-5	CASSFFETQYF	TGTGCCAGCAGTTTCTTTGAGACCCAGTACTTC
NA	TRBV9	NA	TRBJ2-1	CASSEEGEQFF	TGTGCCAGCAGCGAAGAGGGTGAGCAGTTCTTC
TRBD2	TRBV3-1/TRBV3-2	NA	TRBJ2-7	CASSHSGEYEQYF	TGTGCCAGCAGCCATAGCGGGGAATACGAGCAGTACTTC
TRBD1	TRBV6-4	NA	TRBJ1-2	CASSPDRGISYGYTF	TGTGCCAGCAGTCCCGACAGGGGGATATCCTATGGCTACACCTTC
TRBD2	TRBV30	NA	TRBJ2-5	CAWIPGTSAGAQYF	TGTGCCTGGATCCCCGGGACTAGCGCGGGGGCCCAGTACTTC
NA	TRBV6-6	NA	TRBJ2-1	CASSYSMTYNEQFF	TGTGCCAGCAGTTACTCGATGACCTACAATGAGCAGTTCTTC
NA	TRBV30	once	TRBJ1-5	CAWGSGVTKQPQHF	TGTGCCTGGGGGTCAGGGGTCACAAAACAGCCCCAGCATTTT
NA	TRBV7-8	once	TRBJ2-7	CASLGRGVGSVIYEQYF	TGTGCCAGCCTTGGCCGTGGGGTCGGGAGTGTTATTTACGAGCAGTACTTC
NA	TRBV7-2	NA	TRBJ1-6	CASSLGPSEGVRNSPLHF	TGTGCCAGCAGCTTAGGCCCAAGCGAAGGGGTAAGGAATTCACCCCTCCACTTT
TRBD1	TRBV6-5	NA	TRBJ1-5	CASSYSWDSHNQPQHF	TGTGCCAGCAGTTACTCGTGGGACAGTCACAATCAGCCCCAGCATTTT
NA	TRBV21-1	NA	TRBJ1-4	CASSKVGMRQEVATNEKLFF	TGTGCCAGCAGCAAAGTGGGTATGAGACAGGAAGTTGCAACTAATGAAAAACTGTTTTTT
TRBD1	TRBV5-4	few	TRBJ1-4	CASSLRTGGVEKLFF	TGTGCCAGCAGCTTGAGGACAGGGGGCGTTGAAAAACTGTTTTTT
NA	TRBV7-9	NA	TRBJ2-7	CASSLDREFYEQYF	TGTGCCAGCAGCTTAGACAGGGAATTCTACGAGCAGTACTTC
TRBD1	TRBV6-5	NA	TRBJ2-1	CASRQPGGYNEQFF	TGTGCCAGCAGACAACCAGGGGGCTATAATGAGCAGTTCTTC
NA	TRBV29-1	NA	TRBJ1-1	CSVAVGSHTEAFF	TGCAGCGTTGCGGTAGGGAGCCACACTGAAGCTTTCTTT
NA	TRBV20-1	NA	TRBJ2-7	CSASLDAVYEQYF	TGCAGTGCTAGTTTAGACGCCGTCTACGAGCAGTACTTC
NA	TRBV25-1	NA	TRBJ2-1	CASTKGKRAPGNEQFF	TGTGCCAGCACTAAAGGGAAGCGGGCCCCCGGCAATGAGCAGTTCTTC
NA	TRBV9	NA	TRBJ2-3	CASSNSIGGSDTQYF	TGTGCCAGCAGCAACTCGATCGGGGGCTCAGATACGCAGTATTTT
TRBD1	TRBV5-4	NA	TRBJ1-2	CASSLAGQVDGYTF	TGTGCCAGCAGCTTGGCGGGACAGGTGGATGGCTACACCTTC
NA	TRBV7-9	NA	TRBJ1-1	CASSLGETEAFF	TGTGCCAGCAGTTTAGGGGAAACTGAAGCTTTCTTT
TRBD2	TRBV5-1	NA	TRBJ2-7	CASTQPDAGGSGEQYF	TGCGCCAGCACCCAACCTGACGCGGGCGGGAGCGGCGAGCAGTACTTC
NA	TRBV11-2	few	TRBJ1-6	CASSLESPISPLHF	TGTGCCAGCAGCCTTGAGAGTCCCATCTCACCCCTCCACTTT
NA	TRBV7-9	NA	TRBJ2-7	CASTSEGPARDEQYF	TGTGCCAGCACATCAGAGGGACCTGCGCGGGACGAGCAGTACTTC
NA	TRBV6-5	NA	TRBJ1-6	CASSYSGSSYNSPLHF	TGTGCCAGCAGTTACTCGGGCAGCTCCTATAATTCACCCCTCCACTTT
NA	TRBV14	NA	TRBJ2-7	CASSHDRRYEQYF	TGTGCCAGCAGCCACGACCGACGCTACGAGCAGTACTTC
NA	TRBV28	once	TRBJ1-5	CAICDGYQPQHF	TGTGCCATCTGCGACGGTTATCAGCCCCAGCATTTT
NA	TRBV5-1	NA	TRBJ2-1	CASSLGQVPFF	TGCGCCAGCAGCTTGGGACAGGTCCCGTTCTTC
NA	TRBV5-5	NA	TRBJ1-1	CASSVMTVYTEAFF	TGTGCCAGCAGCGTTATGACAGTTTACACTGAAGCTTTCTTT
NA	TRBV27	NA	TRBJ2-7	CASSFAGRSSYEQYF	TGTGCCAGCAGTTTCGCTGGTAGGAGCTCCTACGAGCAGTACTTC
NA	TRBV4-1	NA	TRBJ1-1	CASSQPLAPEAFF	TGCGCCAGCAGCCAGCCTCTAGCCCCTGAAGCTTTCTTT
TRBD1	TRBV5-5	once	TRBJ1-2	CASSLVPGQLYGYTF	TGTGCCAGCAGCTTGGTCCCGGGACAGCTCTATGGCTACACCTTC
NA	TRBV2	NA	TRBJ2-6	CASRRKGSSGANVLTF	TGTGCCAGCAGGAGGAAGGGGAGCTCTGGGGCCAACGTCCTGACTTTC